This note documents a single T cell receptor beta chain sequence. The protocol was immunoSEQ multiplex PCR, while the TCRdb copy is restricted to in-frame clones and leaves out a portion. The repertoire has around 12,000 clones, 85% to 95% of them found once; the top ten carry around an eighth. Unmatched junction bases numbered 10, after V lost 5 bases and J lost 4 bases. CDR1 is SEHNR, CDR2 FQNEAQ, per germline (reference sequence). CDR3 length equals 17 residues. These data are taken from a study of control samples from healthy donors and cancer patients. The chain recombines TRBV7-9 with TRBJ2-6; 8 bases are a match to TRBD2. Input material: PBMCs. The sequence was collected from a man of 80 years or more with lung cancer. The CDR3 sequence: CASSPRGGRSGANVLTF. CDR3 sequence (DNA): TGTGCCAGCAGCCCCAGGGGCGGGAGGTCAGGGGCCAACGTCCTGACTTTC.